This T cell receptor (beta chain) was identified during a study of blood T cell repertoires in COVID-19. About the research overall: Some COVID-19 samples were acute and others convalescent; all came from the United States, Italy and Spain.

Sequenced by immunoSEQ multiplex PCR; TCRdb stores in-frame clones only, minus some. The top ten hold more than 0.9% of the sample, which has 350,000 or so clones, about 88% seen once. Clinical history as reported by participants underpinned cohort assignment. The specimen sequenced was PBMCs or T cells enriched from blood (not recorded which). The TCR was taken from a woman aged 25 to 45 who had recovered from COVID-19.

The CDR3 is CASISTGTEYYEQYF. The CDR3 DNA follows: TGTGCCAGCATCTCCACCGGGACAGAATACTACGAGCAGTACTTC. The V gene is TRBV7-9, the J gene TRBJ2-7; 7 bases agree with TRBD1. This CDR3 is built from 15 residues. Germline loops: CDR1 SEHNR, CDR2 FQNEAQ (reference sequence). The J segment lost 3 bases and the V segment lost 7 bases, leaving 12 bases of the junction unmatched.